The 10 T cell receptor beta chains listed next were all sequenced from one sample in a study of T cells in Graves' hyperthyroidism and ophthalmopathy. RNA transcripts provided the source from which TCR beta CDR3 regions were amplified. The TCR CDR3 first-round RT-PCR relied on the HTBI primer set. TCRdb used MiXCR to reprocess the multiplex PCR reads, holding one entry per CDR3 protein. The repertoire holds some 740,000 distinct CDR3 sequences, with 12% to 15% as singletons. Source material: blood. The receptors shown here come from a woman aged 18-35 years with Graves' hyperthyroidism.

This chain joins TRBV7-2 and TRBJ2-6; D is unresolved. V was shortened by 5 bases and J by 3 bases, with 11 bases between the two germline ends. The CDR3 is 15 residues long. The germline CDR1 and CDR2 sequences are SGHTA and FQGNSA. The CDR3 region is CASSPPQRGANVLTF. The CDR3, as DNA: TGTGCCAGCAGCCCCCCCCAGCGTGGGGCCAACGTCCTGACTTTC.

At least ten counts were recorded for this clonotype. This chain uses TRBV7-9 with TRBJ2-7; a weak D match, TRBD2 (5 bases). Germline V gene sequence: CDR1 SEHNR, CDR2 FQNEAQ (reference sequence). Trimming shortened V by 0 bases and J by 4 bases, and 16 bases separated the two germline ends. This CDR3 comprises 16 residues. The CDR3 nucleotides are TGTGCCAGCAGCTTAGCGCGAATCCGGGGTGGGTACGAGCAGTACTTC. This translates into CASSLARIRGGYEQYF.

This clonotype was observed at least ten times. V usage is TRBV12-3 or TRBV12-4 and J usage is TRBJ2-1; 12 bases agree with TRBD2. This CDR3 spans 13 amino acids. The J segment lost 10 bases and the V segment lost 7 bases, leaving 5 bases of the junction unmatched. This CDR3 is CASKTSGSWEQFF. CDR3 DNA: TGTGCCAGCAAGACTAGCGGGAGTTGGGAGCAGTTCTTC.

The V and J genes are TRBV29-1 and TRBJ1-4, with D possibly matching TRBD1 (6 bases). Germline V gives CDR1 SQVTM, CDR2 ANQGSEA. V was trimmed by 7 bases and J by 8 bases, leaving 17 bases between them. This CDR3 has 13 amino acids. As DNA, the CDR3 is TGCAGCGAACCAACAGGGATGCGGGAAAAACTGTTTTTT. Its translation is CSEPTGMREKLFF. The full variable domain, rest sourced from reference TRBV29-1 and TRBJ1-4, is SAVISQKPSRDICQRGTSLTIQCQVDSQVTMMFWYRQQPGQSLTLIATANQGSEATYESGFVIDKFPISRPNLTFSTLTVSNMSPEDSSIYLCSEPTGMREKLFFGSGTQLSVL.

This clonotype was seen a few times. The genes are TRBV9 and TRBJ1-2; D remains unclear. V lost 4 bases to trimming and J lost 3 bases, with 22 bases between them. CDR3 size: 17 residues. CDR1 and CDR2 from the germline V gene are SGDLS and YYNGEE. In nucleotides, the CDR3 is TGTGCCAGCAGCCCTGTCAACAGCCTGAGGGTCTACTATGGCTACACCTTC. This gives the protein CASSPVNSLRVYYGYTF. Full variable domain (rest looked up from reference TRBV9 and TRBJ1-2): DSGVTQTPKHLITATGQRVTLRCSPRSGDLSVYWYQQSLDQGLQFLIQYYNGEERAKGNILERFSAQQFPDLHSELNLSSLELGDSALYFCASSPVNSLRVYYGYTFGSGTRLTVV.

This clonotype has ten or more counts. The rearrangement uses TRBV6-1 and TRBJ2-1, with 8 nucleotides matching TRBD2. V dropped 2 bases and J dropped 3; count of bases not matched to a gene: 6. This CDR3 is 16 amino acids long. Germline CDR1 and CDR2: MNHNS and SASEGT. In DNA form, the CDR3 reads TGTGCCAGCAGTGAAAGGGGCGGGAGGAACTACAATGAGCAGTTCTTC. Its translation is CASSERGGRNYNEQFF.

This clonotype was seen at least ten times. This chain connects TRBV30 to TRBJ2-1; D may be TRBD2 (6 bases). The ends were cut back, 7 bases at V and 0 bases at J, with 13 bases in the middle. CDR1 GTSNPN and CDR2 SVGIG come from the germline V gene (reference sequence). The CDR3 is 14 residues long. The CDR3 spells CASLSGSSYNEQFF. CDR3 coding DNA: TGTGCCTCCCTTAGCGGTAGCTCCTACAATGAGCAGTTCTTC.

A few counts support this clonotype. The CDR3 DNA reads TGTGCCAGCAGTTTGCCTGGGACAAGAAATCAGCCCCAGCATTTT. Its protein is CASSLPGTRNQPQHF. The gene calls are TRBV12-3 or TRBV12-4 and TRBJ1-5; TRBD1 might be the D (6 bases). The CDR3 contains 15 residues. Trimming shortened V by 3 bases and J by 4 bases, and 13 bases separated the two germline ends.

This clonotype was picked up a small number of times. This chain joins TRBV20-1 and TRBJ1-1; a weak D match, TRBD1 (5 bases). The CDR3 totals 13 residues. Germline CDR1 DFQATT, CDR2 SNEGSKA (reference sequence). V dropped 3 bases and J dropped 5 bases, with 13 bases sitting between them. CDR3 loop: CSARWGGVTEAFF. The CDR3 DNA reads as TGCAGTGCTAGGTGGGGGGGAGTTACTGAAGCTTTCTTT.

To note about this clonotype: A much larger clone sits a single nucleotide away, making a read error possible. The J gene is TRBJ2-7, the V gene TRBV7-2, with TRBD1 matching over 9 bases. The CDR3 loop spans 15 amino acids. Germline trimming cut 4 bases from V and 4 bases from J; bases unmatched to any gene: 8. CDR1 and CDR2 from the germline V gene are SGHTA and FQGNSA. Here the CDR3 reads CASSSKTGGGYEQYF. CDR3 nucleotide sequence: TGTGCCAGCAGCTCTAAGACAGGGGGTGGGTACGAGCAGTACTTC.